The 22 T cell receptor beta chains below were found in one sample sequenced in a study of T cell responses to AZD1222 COVID-19 vaccine. Method: immunoSEQ multiplex PCR; TCRdb's copy keeps in-frame clones and lacks some. Found here are roughly 78,000 clones, 70% to 85% of them singletons; the top ten hold 2.9%. The specimen was peripheral blood, collected on day 0 of AZD1222 vaccination. The receptors were gathered from an adult in good health.

The chain has TRBV10-1 and TRBJ1-1; the D gene is possibly TRBD1 (5 bases). CDR3 length: 14 residues. Germline loops: CDR1 WNHNN, CDR2 SYGVQD (reference sequence). V lost 6 bases and J lost 3, with 14 bases in between. Written as DNA, the CDR3 is TGCGCCAGCAGGGGGGACGGGAAGGACACTGAAGCTTTCTTT. Encoded protein: CASRGDGKDTEAFF.

CDR3 sequence: CAWSMRGGQGIEKLFF. The DNA for the CDR3 is TGTGCCTGGAGTATGCGGGGAGGACAGGGGATCGAAAAACTGTTTTTT. The chain combines TRBV30 with TRBJ1-4; 9 bases agree with TRBD1. V lost 2 bases and J lost 8; bases outside the gene matches: 12. The germline V gene encodes CDR1 GTSNPN and CDR2 SVGIG (reference sequence). The CDR3 is 16 residues long.

This chain connects TRBV4-2 to TRBJ1-2; TRBD1 might be the D (5 bases). The germline CDR1 and CDR2 sequences are LGHNA and YNFKEQ. V lost 3 bases and J lost 8, with 19 bases in between. The CDR3 length is 15 residues. This CDR3 is CASSQDFGTAAGYTF. In DNA form, the CDR3 reads TGTGCCAGCAGCCAGGACTTTGGGACCGCGGCCGGCTACACCTTC.

The CDR3 here is CASSQGKGIGNTIYF. CDR3 in DNA: TGTGCCAGCAGCCAAGGTAAAGGAATTGGAAACACCATATATTTT. The chain combines TRBV4-2 with TRBJ1-3; D is uncertain. Germline lookup yields CDR1 LGHNA and CDR2 YNFKEQ. The V end lost 1 base, the J end lost 3 bases, and 10 bases lay between the germline ends. CDR3 length: 15 residues.

The genes are TRBV7-2 and TRBJ2-7; D is undetermined. The V gene lost 1 base and the J gene lost 3 bases, with 7 bases spanning the gap. This CDR3 has 13 amino acids. The germline CDR1 and CDR2 sequences are SGHTA and FQGNSA. This CDR3 is CASSLGNRYEQYF. Written as DNA, the CDR3 is TGTGCCAGCAGCTTAGGCAATCGCTACGAGCAGTACTTC.

The chain joins TRBV5-1 to TRBJ1-2, with D unresolved. V was cut by 2 bases and J by 4 bases, with 9 bases left in between. CDR3 size: 13 residues. CDR1 SGHRS and CDR2 YFSETQ come from the germline V gene. Written as DNA, the CDR3 is TGCGCCAGCAGCTTAGGGAGACTCTATGGCTACACCTTC. This codes for CASSLGRLYGYTF.

This clone has more than one count but fewer than ten. This rearrangement joins TRBV5-1 to TRBJ1-1; D is ambiguous. The CDR3 is 14 residues long. Germline values: CDR1 SGHRS, CDR2 YFSETQ. The germline V and J ends were trimmed by 0 bases and 4 bases, with 10 bases remaining between them. CDR3 DNA sequence: TGCGCCAGCAGCTTGGGGGCACAGACCACTGAAGCTTTCTTT. Translation: CASSLGAQTTEAFF.

The genes are TRBV7-8 and TRBJ2-2; 9 bases line up with TRBD1. Germline CDR1 is SGHVS and CDR2 is FQNEAQ. This CDR3 is built from 15 residues. V was clipped by 5 bases and J by 5 bases; unmatched bases: 6. The CDR3 DNA is TGTGCCAGCAGCGCAATCGACAGGGGGACCGGGGAGCTGTTTTTT. It is translated as CASSAIDRGTGELFF.

This chain joins TRBV5-6 and TRBJ2-5, with D unclear. The germline V gene encodes CDR1 SGHDT and CDR2 YYEEEE. V was clipped by 4 bases and J by 4 bases, with 14 bases between them. The CDR3 extends over 14 amino acids. The CDR3 loop reads CASSLGFQPETQYF. In DNA form, the CDR3 reads TGTGCCAGCAGCCTAGGGTTCCAGCCAGAGACCCAGTACTTC. Full variable domain (missing parts from reference TRBV5-6 and TRBJ2-5): DAGVTQSPTHLIKTRGQQVTLRCSPKSGHDTVSWYQQALGQGPQFIFQYYEEEERQRGNFPDRFSGHQFPNYSSELNVNALLLGDSALYLCASSLGFQPETQYFGPGTRLLVL.

The chain links TRBV6-5 to TRBJ2-7; D not resolved. Trimming took 4 bases from V and 3 from J, leaving 16 bases between them. From germline, CDR1 is MNHEY and CDR2 SVGAGI. The CDR3 contains 15 residues. This CDR3 reads CASSSEDTIFYEQYF. DNA for the CDR3: TGTGCCAGCAGTTCCGAAGACACCATATTCTACGAGCAGTACTTC.

The chain combines TRBV7-9 with TRBJ1-4; D is possibly TRBD1 (5 bases). The CDR3 has 14 amino acids. V was pared by 1 base and J by 4 bases, with 7 bases between. The germline CDR1 and CDR2 sequences are SEHNR and FQNEAQ (reference sequence). CDR3 loop: CASSLGQGNEKLFF. The CDR3 DNA is TGTGCCAGCAGCTTAGGTCAGGGTAATGAAAAACTGTTTTTT.

The J gene is TRBJ2-5, the V gene TRBV7-3; D perhaps matches TRBD2 (7 bases). Trimming removed 3 bases from V and 1 base from J, with 12 bases in between. Germline lookup yields CDR1 SGHTA and CDR2 FQGTGA. The length of the CDR3 is 15 residues. The CDR3 coding sequence is TGTGCCAGCAGCTTCCAGGGAGGGGGCCAAGAGACCCAGTACTTC. Protein product: CASSFQGGGQETQYF.

V and J are TRBV7-2 and TRBJ1-3, with D unresolved. The CDR3 spans 13 residues. The germline V and J ends were trimmed by 1 base and 7 bases, with 8 bases remaining between them. Germline V lookup: CDR1 SGHTA, CDR2 FQGNSA. The CDR3 bases are TGTGCCAGCAGCTTAGACCCGGGGAACACCATATATTTT. Its protein is CASSLDPGNTIYF.

This rearrangement joins TRBV7-2 to TRBJ1-1; 7 bases fit TRBD1. J was trimmed by 1 base and V by 3 bases; bases with no gene match: 5. The germline gives CDR1 SGHTA, CDR2 FQGNSA. CDR3 length: 15 residues. The CDR3 spells CASSFTGAGNTEAFF. CDR3 coding DNA: TGTGCCAGCAGCTTCACAGGGGCGGGGAACACTGAAGCTTTCTTT. Full variable domain (remainder filled in from reference TRBV7-2 and TRBJ1-1): GAGVSQSPSNKVTEKGKDVELRCDPISGHTALYWYRQSLGQGLEFLIYFQGNSAPDKSGLPSDRFSAERTGGSVSTLTIQRTQQEDSAVYLCASSFTGAGNTEAFFGQGTRLTVV.

This clone was counted a few times. The chain combines TRBV6-2 or TRBV6-3 with TRBJ1-4; D not resolved. The CDR3 is made up of 14 amino acids. The germline V and J ends were trimmed by 2 bases and 7 bases, with 11 bases remaining between them. Germline V gene sequence: CDR1 MNHEY, CDR2 SVGEGT. CDR3 in DNA: TGTGCCAGCAGTTACGTCGGCGGGCGTGAAAAACTGTTTTTT. Residues: CASSYVGGREKLFF.

This clone was picked up one time. This chain uses TRBV4-3 with TRBJ1-2; 7 bases are shared with TRBD1. This CDR3 comprises 13 residues. Germline CDR1 is LGHNA and CDR2 is YSLEER. The trim removed 0 bases at V and 12 bases at J, leaving 7 bases unmatched. The CDR3 reads CASSQDPGTENTF. The DNA for the CDR3 is TGCGCCAGCAGCCAAGACCCCGGGACAGAGAACACCTTC.

This chain uses TRBV2 with TRBJ1-4; a weak D match, TRBD1 (5 bases). Trimming stripped 11 bases from V and 0 bases from J, with 16 bases between. Germline V gene lookup returns CDR1 SNHLY and CDR2 FYNNEI. This CDR3 has 15 amino acids. The CDR3 loop is CAFRAGPATNEKLFF. In DNA, the CDR3 is TGTGCCTTTCGGGCGGGGCCTGCAACTAATGAAAAACTGTTTTTT.

This clone was detected once. The chain uses TRBV6-5 and TRBJ1-2; maybe TRBD1 (5 bases). Germline values: CDR1 MNHEY, CDR2 SVGAGI. This CDR3 is 14 amino acids long. Trimming shortened V by 8 bases and J by 2 bases, and 15 bases separated the two germline ends. CDR3 sequence reads: CASSWTQGNYGYTF. Here the CDR3 DNA reads TGTGCCAGCTCATGGACCCAGGGAAACTATGGCTACACCTTC.

The V gene is TRBV12-3 or TRBV12-4, the J gene TRBJ1-4; TRBD1 might be the D (6 bases). There are 13 residues in the CDR3. V was clipped by 4 bases and J by 4 bases, with 7 bases between them. This CDR3 is CASSSGVNEKLFF. The DNA of the CDR3 is TGTGCCAGCAGTTCAGGGGTTAATGAAAAACTGTTTTTT.

V is TRBV27 and J is TRBJ1-2, with 7 bases matching TRBD1. With 0 bases clipped from V and 8 bases from J, the junction kept 9 bases outside the gene matches. Looked up from germline, CDR1 is MNHEY and CDR2 is SMNVEV (reference sequence). The CDR3 runs 15 residues. The CDR3 spells CASSLSRTGVEGYTF. CDR3 bases: TGTGCCAGCAGTTTATCCCGAACAGGGGTTGAGGGCTACACCTTC.

CDR3 nucleotides: TGTGCCAGCAGTTATTACGTGGGAAACACCATATATTTT. It encodes CASSYYVGNTIYF. The genes are TRBV7-2 and TRBJ1-3; D not resolved. The V gene lost 6 bases and the J gene lost 4 bases, with 10 bases spanning the gap. Germline CDR1 is SGHTA and CDR2 is FQGNSA. The CDR3 consists of 13 residues.

This clone was recorded only once. The chain has TRBV7-2 and TRBJ2-5; no definite D call. The CDR3 runs to 12 residues. The germline V gene has CDR1 SGHTA and CDR2 FQGNSA. The ends were cut back, 1 base at V and 7 bases at J, with 7 bases in the middle. Here the CDR3 reads CASSLVVGTQYF. CDR3 nucleotide sequence: TGTGCCAGCAGCTTAGTGGTAGGGACCCAGTACTTC.